The subject of this entry is one T cell receptor beta chain. The antigen remains undetermined. Whoever was chosen for sequencing had shown CD8+CD57+ cell expansion by flow cytometry. Every patient presented with severe acquired aplastic anemia. Patients were therapy-naive when their blood was sampled. V shed 4 bases and J shed 11 bases, with 19 bases lying between them. The germline CDR1 and CDR2 sequences are SGHTA and FQGTGA. The CDR3 sequence is 14 residues long. Genomic DNA was employed as the template in profiling TCR beta VDJ and CDR3. TCRdb itself ran the reads through MiXCR, one entry per CDR3 protein. The profile shows about 260,000 distinct CDR3 sequences, approximately 86% of them singletons. The data were obtained in a study of CD8+CD57+ T cells in acquired aplastic anemia. Study-wide findings and caveats: There were about 27 CD8+ CDR3 sequences that occurred in both patients and controls. For CD8+ Simpson's diversity, patients and controls showed no significant difference.

This chain connects TRBV7-3 to TRBJ2-3; TRBD2 is a possible D gene (6 bases). The source of this sequence is a human donor with aplastic anemia. The sequenced material came from sorted CD4+, CD8+, or CD8+CD57+ T cells (not recorded which) from PBMCs. The CDR3 spells CASSSAGSSGKQYF. The CDR3 coding sequence is TGTGCCAGCAGCTCTGCGGGGAGTTCGGGTAAGCAGTATTTT.